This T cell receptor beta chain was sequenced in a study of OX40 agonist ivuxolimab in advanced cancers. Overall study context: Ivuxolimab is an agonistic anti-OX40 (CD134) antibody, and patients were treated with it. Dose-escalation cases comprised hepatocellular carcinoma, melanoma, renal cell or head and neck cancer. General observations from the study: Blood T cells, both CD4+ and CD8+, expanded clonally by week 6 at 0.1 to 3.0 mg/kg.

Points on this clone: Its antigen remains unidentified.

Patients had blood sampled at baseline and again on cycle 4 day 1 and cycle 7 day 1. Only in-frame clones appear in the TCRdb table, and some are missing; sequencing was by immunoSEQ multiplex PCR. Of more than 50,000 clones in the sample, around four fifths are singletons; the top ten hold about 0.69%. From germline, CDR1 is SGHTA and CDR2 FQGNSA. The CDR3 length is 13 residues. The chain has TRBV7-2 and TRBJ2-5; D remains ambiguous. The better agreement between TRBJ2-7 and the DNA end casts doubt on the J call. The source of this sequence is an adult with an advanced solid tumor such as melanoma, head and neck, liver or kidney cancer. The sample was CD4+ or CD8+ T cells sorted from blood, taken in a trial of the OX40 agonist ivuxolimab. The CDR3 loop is CASRNRSSYEQYF. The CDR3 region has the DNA TGTGCCAGCAGGAATCGTAGTTCCTACGAGCAGTACTTC.